Listed below are T cell receptor beta chains from one sample, sequenced in a study of blood T cells in healthy people across ages. TCRdb ran MiXCR on the 5' RACE reads and lists one entry per CDR3 protein. The sample yields 450,000 to 700,000 distinct CDR3 sequences, 27% seen once. The sample comprised blood. The receptors were gathered from a woman between 65 and 79 years old in good health. CDR3s include the opening cysteine and the closing phenylalanine or tryptophan. Each record gives: D gene, CDR3 length, V gene, J gene, clone size, CDR3 protein, CDR3 DNA. The D gene is left open where the match is weak. Size is omitted from some rows. Given values are once, few, many or a class for expanded clones.

D: .
length: 15
V: TRBV27
J: TRBJ1-1
size: .
CDR3: CASIARAPYDTEAFF
DNA: TGTGCCAGCATCGCACGGGCCCCCTATGACACTGAAGCTTTCTTT

D: .
length: 14
V: TRBV28
J: TRBJ2-5
size: many
CDR3: CASSPVRPQETQYF
DNA: TGTGCCAGCAGTCCCGTCAGGCCTCAAGAGACCCAGTACTTC

D: TRBD2
length: 18
V: TRBV11-2
J: TRBJ2-5
size: .
CDR3: CASSLELAGGSFRETQYF
DNA: TGTGCCAGCAGCTTAGAACTAGCGGGGGGCTCTTTTAGAGAGACCCAGTACTTC

D: TRBD1
length: 15
V: TRBV7-2
J: TRBJ1-4
size: few
CDR3: CASSFGTGLSEKLFF
DNA: TGTGCCAGCAGCTTCGGGACAGGGTTATCGGAAAAACTGTTTTTT

D: .
length: 15
V: TRBV12-3/TRBV12-4
J: TRBJ2-7
size: .
CDR3: CASSPDSYSPDEQYF
DNA: TGTGCCAGCAGCCCCGACAGCTACTCCCCGGACGAGCAGTACTTC

D: .
length: 13
V: TRBV3-1
J: TRBJ2-5
size: .
CDR3: CASRLLPGETQYF
DNA: TGTGCCAGCAGACTATTACCAGGGGAGACCCAGTACTTC

D: TRBD1
length: 15
V: TRBV11-3
J: TRBJ2-7
size: .
CDR3: CAGSLAPGQIYEQYF
DNA: TGTGCCGGCAGCTTAGCCCCGGGACAGATTTACGAGCAGTACTTC

D: .
length: 12
V: TRBV20-1
J: TRBJ1-1
size: .
CDR3: CSPETQGNEAFF
DNA: TGCAGTCCGGAAACCCAGGGGAATGAAGCTTTCTTT

D: .
length: 14
V: TRBV20-1
J: TRBJ2-5
size: .
CDR3: CSARESTTKETQYF
DNA: TGCAGTGCTAGAGAATCGACTACCAAAGAGACCCAGTACTTC

D: .
length: 13
V: TRBV5-1
J: TRBJ2-1
size: few
CDR3: CASSLDPGLLKFF
DNA: TGCGCCAGCAGCTTGGATCCAGGACTCTTAAAGTTCTTC

D: .
length: 16
V: TRBV4-2
J: TRBJ1-2
size: .
CDR3: CASSQDEGGRGYGYTF
DNA: TGTGCCAGCAGCCAAGATGAGGGGGGCAGGGGCTATGGCTACACCTTC

D: .
length: 15
V: TRBV12-3/TRBV12-4
J: TRBJ2-1
size: .
CDR3: CASSLSGGFYSEQFF
DNA: TGTGCCAGCAGCCTTTCGGGGGGCTTCTACAGTGAGCAGTTCTTC

D: .
length: 15
V: TRBV6-1
J: TRBJ1-4
size: few
CDR3: CASGGMAADGEELFF
DNA: TGTGCCAGCGGAGGGATGGCAGCGGATGGTGAAGAACTGTTTTTT

D: TRBD1
length: 15
V: TRBV2
J: TRBJ1-4
size: .
CDR3: CASSRQGAYNEKLFF
DNA: TGTGCCAGCAGCAGACAGGGGGCTTATAATGAAAAACTGTTTTTT

D: .
length: 15
V: TRBV18
J: TRBJ2-1
size: few
CDR3: CASSSSDSPYNEQFF
DNA: TGTGCCAGCTCCTCTTCGGACAGTCCCTACAATGAGCAGTTCTTC

D: TRBD1
length: 15
V: TRBV4-3
J: TRBJ2-7
size: once
CDR3: CASSHRPTGGHEQYF
DNA: TGCGCCAGCAGCCACCGCCCGACAGGGGGCCACGAGCAGTACTTC

D: .
length: 15
V: TRBV19
J: TRBJ1-5
size: few
CDR3: CASSIGHGGNQPQHF
DNA: TGTGCCAGTAGTATAGGACATGGAGGCAATCAGCCCCAGCATTTT

D: .
length: 14
V: TRBV5-1
J: TRBJ2-5
size: .
CDR3: CASSLDQYQETQYF
DNA: TGCGCCAGCAGCCTGGACCAGTACCAAGAGACCCAGTACTTC

D: .
length: 13
V: TRBV7-2
J: TRBJ1-2
size: .
CDR3: CASSLSLGDGYTF
DNA: TGTGCCAGCAGCTTATCTCTCGGGGATGGCTACACCTTC

D: .
length: 13
V: TRBV6-2/TRBV6-3
J: TRBJ2-7
size: .
CDR3: CASSPQEDYEQYF
DNA: TGTGCCAGCAGCCCCCAAGAAGACTACGAGCAGTACTTC

D: TRBD1
length: 15
V: TRBV9
J: TRBJ1-6
size: few
CDR3: CASSVAGTVNSPLHF
DNA: TGTGCCAGCAGCGTCGCCGGGACAGTTAATTCACCCCTCCACTTT

D: .
length: 12
V: TRBV29-1
J: TRBJ1-2
size: .
CDR3: CSASDGPYGYTF
DNA: TGCAGCGCGTCGGACGGTCCCTATGGCTACACCTTC

D: TRBD2
length: 15
V: TRBV7-2
J: TRBJ2-3
size: few
CDR3: CASSLVGLAGDTQYF
DNA: TGTGCCAGCAGCTTAGTGGGACTAGCGGGAGATACGCAGTATTTT

D: TRBD1
length: 12
V: TRBV19
J: TRBJ2-7
size: .
CDR3: CASSARGSEQHF
DNA: TGTGCCAGTAGTGCCAGGGGGTCCGAGCAGCACTTC

D: TRBD1
length: 15
V: TRBV7-6
J: TRBJ1-2
size: few
CDR3: CASSSRQGGNYGYTF
DNA: TGTGCCAGCAGCTCACGACAGGGGGGGAACTATGGCTACACCTTC

D: .
length: 13
V: TRBV6-5
J: TRBJ2-5
size: many
CDR3: CASSQSGQETQYF
DNA: TGTGCCAGCAGCCAATCGGGTCAAGAGACCCAGTACTTC

D: .
length: 13
V: TRBV5-1
J: TRBJ2-5
size: many
CDR3: CASSPGIGETQYF
DNA: TGCGCCAGCAGCCCGGGAATAGGAGAGACCCAGTACTTC

D: TRBD2
length: 17
V: TRBV4-2
J: TRBJ2-3
size: few
CDR3: CASSQEIAGTSTDTQYF
DNA: TGTGCCAGCAGCCAGGAGATAGCGGGTACCTCCACAGATACGCAGTATTTT

D: TRBD2
length: 12
V: TRBV20-1
J: TRBJ2-3
size: .
CDR3: CSAGDYSDTQYF
DNA: TGCAGTGCGGGGGACTATTCGGATACGCAGTATTTT

D: .
length: 14
V: TRBV20-1
J: TRBJ2-5
size: .
CDR3: CSAGPASAQETQYF
DNA: TGCAGTGCTGGTCCCGCTAGCGCACAAGAGACCCAGTACTTC

D: .
length: 13
V: TRBV28
J: TRBJ2-7
size: .
CDR3: CASNGGLSYEQYF
DNA: TGTGCCAGCAACGGCGGGCTCTCCTACGAGCAGTACTTC

D: .
length: 14
V: TRBV5-1
J: TRBJ2-6
size: few
CDR3: CASSLGSSFTVLTF
DNA: TGCGCCAGCAGCTTGGGCAGTTCGTTCACCGTCCTGACTTTC

D: .
length: 13
V: TRBV3-1
J: TRBJ2-5
size: once
CDR3: CASSQVRGETQYF
DNA: TGTGCCAGCAGCCAAGTTCGGGGAGAGACCCAGTACTTC

D: TRBD2
length: 15
V: TRBV29-1
J: TRBJ2-1
size: .
CDR3: CSVEDGLADYNEQFF
DNA: TGCAGCGTTGAAGATGGACTAGCGGACTACAATGAGCAGTTCTTC

D: TRBD2
length: 16
V: TRBV5-1
J: TRBJ2-1
size: few
CDR3: CASSGLLAGVHNEQFF
DNA: TGCGCCAGCAGCGGCCTTCTAGCGGGGGTACACAATGAGCAGTTCTTC

D: .
length: 17
V: TRBV4-3
J: TRBJ2-7
size: few
CDR3: CASSQDLGTWGVDEQYF
DNA: TGCGCCAGCAGCCAAGATCTTGGAACATGGGGCGTGGACGAGCAGTACTTC

D: .
length: 15
V: TRBV6-2/TRBV6-3
J: TRBJ2-6
size: few
CDR3: CASSYFNSGANVLTF
DNA: TGTGCCAGCAGTTACTTTAACTCTGGGGCCAACGTCCTGACTTTC

D: .
length: 12
V: TRBV5-1
J: TRBJ2-5
size: .
CDR3: CASSLEPETQYF
DNA: TGCGCCAGCAGCTTGGAGCCTGAGACCCAGTACTTC

D: .
length: 13
V: TRBV27
J: TRBJ2-7
size: .
CDR3: CASSPLGPGEQYF
DNA: TGTGCCAGCAGTCCTTTGGGACCAGGCGAGCAGTACTTC

D: .
length: 15
V: TRBV7-2
J: TRBJ2-7
size: few
CDR3: CASTPPERRSYEQYF
DNA: TGTGCCAGCACTCCCCCCGAACGTAGGAGCTACGAGCAGTACTTC